This TCR beta chain emerged from a study of T cells in Graves' hyperthyroidism and ophthalmopathy (dated by TCRdb to between 2018 and 2020). As for the study more broadly: Peripheral blood was sampled at the time of initial diagnosis, prior to any treatment. To identify TCR V-J signatures that set the groups apart, the researchers used a discovery cohort of more than 95 patients, made up of around 42 with Graves' ophthalmopathy and around 58 with stable Graves' hyperthyroidism. An independent validation cohort of around 19 hyperthyroidism patients and approximately 16 patients who later progressed to ophthalmopathy tested prospective prediction of ophthalmopathy. The roughly 90 discovery patients were divided at random into training and test sets in a 7:3 ratio. In roughly six Graves' hyperthyroidism patients, the study also compared T-cell repertoires from thyroid tissue with T-cell repertoires from blood. Once sampling was done, hyperthyroidism patients were given methimazole at a starting dose of 30 mg daily, whereas ophthalmopathy patients were given high-dose intravenous methylprednisolone. According to the paper, TCR Vbeta CDR3 sequencing was carried out on 120 to 150 peripheral blood samples, which came from 40 to 45 ophthalmopathy, fewer than 80 hyperthyroidism and roughly 17 progressor patients.

Trimming removed 4 bases from V and 4 bases from J; the gene matches leave 6 bases unexplained. CDR1 SGHRS and CDR2 YFSETQ are derived from the germline V gene. The CDR3 has 15 amino acids, counting the end cysteine and phenylalanine. Only the CDR3 portion is preserved as DNA: 45 bases, with reading frame beginning at the first base. The TCR beta CDR3 regions were amplified from RNA transcripts. The first round of RT-PCR for the TCR CDR3 was performed with the HTBI primer set and the Qiagen OneStep RT-PCR kit. A second multiplex PCR round built the libraries, followed by size selection and purification. Paired-end sequencing of the libraries was performed with 100 bp reads on an Illumina HiSeq2000. Processing in the source paper ran as follows. SOAPnuke was used to process the raw data, throwing out any read that contained adapters or uncalled bases, had a mean Phred below 15, or lacked an exact constant-primer or identifier match. High-quality paired reads were merged using COPE v1.2.5, and each unique nucleotide sequence was defined as a clonotype. MiTCR v1.1 was used to align clonotypes to the IMGT TRBV, TRBD and TRBJ reference segments. The analysis was restricted to V-J combinations with a frequency above 0.0001, which together covered around 99% of the repertoires. The TCS score was defined as the ratio of F50 (clonal expansion) to E x V (chaos), calculated using BLOSUM62-based TCRdist between CDR3 peptides within each V-J. Welch's t-statistics and random forest reduced 500 to 650 V-J features to around 14, which were used in a naive Bayes classifier (R e1071). TCRdb handled the public reads itself, with Q25 trimming in fastp and clone calling in MiXCR, and kept productive beta chains. Rows are combined by CDR3 protein, so each entry shows the most common genes and DNA. Here the V and J calls rest on TCRdb's processing, not on the authors' analysis. The sample yields about 640,000 distinct CDR3 sequences; about 14% were counted once. The ten largest clones capture around 13% of the sample.

Points on this clonotype: It lacks a known antigen. It has no much larger one-base neighbor in the sample; base qualities were not kept.

Results and caveats for the whole study, not just this receptor: Most expanded thyroid clonotypes (frequency above 0.001) were also detected in blood, a finding suggesting that blood repertoires may reflect thyroid immune responses. Ophthalmopathy was separated from stable hyperthyroidism by a 13 V-J signature model, with around 90% sensitivity and 81% to 82% specificity obtained in cross-validation and 80%/75% obtained in testing. In validation, the model predicted progression to ophthalmopathy a median of approximately 6.6 months before onset, with 65% to 71% sensitivity and more than 72% specificity. No statistical method was used to set the sample size in advance, and investigators knew the group allocation.

Ophthalmopathy patients had moderately to severely active disease, with a Clinical Activity Score of 3 or more, a NOSPECS grade of 4 or more, and a disease duration of less than 3 months. Any patient with an uncontrolled infection, another autoimmune disease, pregnancy or lactation was excluded. Diagnoses relied on clinical symptoms, serum thyroxine and TRAb, thyroid ultrasound and orbital computed tomography. Ficoll-Paque density gradient centrifugation was used to isolate PBMCs from 8 to 10 ml of fresh peripheral blood. Trizol reagent was used to extract total RNA, and RNA quality was then checked on an Agilent 2100 Bioanalyzer.

Sequencing input: blood. The rearrangement combines TRBV5-1 with TRBJ1-3; 9 central bases correspond to TRBD1. The sequence was obtained from a woman aged 45-59 years with Graves' ophthalmopathy. This receptor has the CDR3 CASSQGQGNGNTIYF. The DNA reads TGCGCCAGCAGCCAAGGACAGGGGAACGGAAACACCATATATTTT.